In its sample, the clone carrying this T cell receptor (beta chain) was seen many times. These data belong to a study of T cells after yellow fever vaccination. TCRdb reanalysed the 5' RACE reads using MiXCR and keeps one entry per CDR3 protein. There are 310,000 or so distinct CDR3 sequences in the sample; roughly 3.5% occur only once, and around 24% lies in the top ten. Trimming cost V 8 bases and J 8 bases, with 19 bases left between them. This CDR3 has 13 amino acids. From germline, CDR1 is DFQATT and CDR2 SNEGSKA (reference sequence). Sample: PBMCs, taken on the day of the yellow fever booster vaccination. The chain recombines TRBV20-1 with TRBJ2-1; possibly TRBD1 for D (6 bases). The receptor was isolated from a man in his late teens or twenties who received the YFV17D yellow fever vaccine. The CDR3: CSPGTLTGYEQFF. Here the CDR3 DNA reads TGCAGTCCAGGGACCCTCACAGGGTATGAGCAGTTCTTC.